These T cell receptor beta chains were read from a single sample in a study of OX40 agonist ivuxolimab in advanced cancers. The data were produced by immunoSEQ multiplex PCR, yet TCRdb's version contains in-frame clones alone and is incomplete. The sample has 45,000 to 50,000 clones; roughly nine tenths are singletons. Source: CD4+ or CD8+ T cells sorted from blood, taken in a trial of the OX40 agonist ivuxolimab. Receptor source: an adult with an advanced solid tumor such as melanoma, head and neck, liver or kidney cancer. The CDR3 runs from the conserved cysteine through the conserved F or W. The order of the fields is V gene, J gene, D gene, clone size, CDR3 protein, CDR3 DNA. The D gene is left open where the match is weak. A clone size is listed for some rows: how often the clone was seen (once, few, many), or a class if it is expanded.

V: TRBV21-1; J: TRBJ2-7; D: -; size: -; CDR3: CASGRDGTYEQYF; DNA: TGTGCCAGCGGCCGGGACGGGACCTACGAGCAGTACTTC
V: TRBV7-2; J: TRBJ1-5; D: -; size: -; CDR3: CASSLSYSNQPQHF; DNA: TGTGCCAGCAGCTTATCTTACAGCAATCAGCCCCAGCATTTT
V: TRBV19; J: TRBJ1-2; D: TRBD1; size: -; CDR3: CASSTGQGMEGYTF; DNA: TGTGCCAGTAGTACCGGACAGGGAATGGAAGGCTACACCTTC
V: TRBV6-5; J: TRBJ1-3; D: -; size: -; CDR3: CASSYRDSSGNTIYF; DNA: TGTGCCAGCAGTTACAGGGACTCCTCTGGAAACACCATATATTTT
V: TRBV4-1; J: TRBJ1-2; D: TRBD1; size: few; CDR3: CASSQSFIRGPLGYTF; DNA: TGCGCCAGCAGCCAATCGTTCATCAGGGGGCCTTTAGGCTACACCTTC
V: TRBV5-6; J: TRBJ2-7; D: TRBD2; size: few; CDR3: CASSLVGSGAYEQYF; DNA: TGTGCCAGCAGCTTGGTCGGTAGCGGGGCCTACGAGCAGTACTTC
V: TRBV7-3; J: TRBJ2-7; D: TRBD1; size: -; CDR3: CASSSGQSYEQYF; DNA: TGTGCCAGCAGCTCGGGACAGTCCTACGAGCAGTACTTC
V: TRBV28; J: TRBJ1-5; D: TRBD1; size: -; CDR3: CASRQDRGNQPQHF; DNA: TGTGCCAGCAGGCAGGACAGGGGCAATCAGCCCCAGCATTTT
V: TRBV5-8; J: TRBJ1-2; D: -; size: few; CDR3: CASSHPGLVDGYTF; DNA: TGTGCCAGCAGCCACCCGGGACTGGTCGATGGCTACACCTTC
V: TRBV5-5; J: TRBJ2-7; D: -; size: -; CDR3: CASSPGQTGIDYEQYF; DNA: TGTGCCAGCAGCCCTGGCCAAACAGGGATCGACTACGAGCAGTACTTC
V: TRBV11-3; J: TRBJ2-3; D: TRBD2; size: -; CDR3: CASSFGTSGRAFTDTQYF; DNA: TGTGCCAGCAGCTTCGGGACTAGCGGGAGGGCCTTCACAGATACGCAGTATTTT
V: TRBV4-3; J: TRBJ2-3; D: TRBD2; size: -; CDR3: CASSQLLAGGSDTQYF; DNA: TGCGCCAGCAGCCAACTACTAGCGGGGGGGAGTGATACGCAGTATTTT
V: TRBV11-3; J: TRBJ2-7; D: -; size: -; CDR3: CASSSPTNPYEQYF; DNA: TGTGCCAGCAGCTCCCCCACAAACCCCTACGAGCAGTACTTC
V: TRBV10-2; J: TRBJ2-3; D: -; size: once; CDR3: CASSEGGSDTQYF; DNA: TGCGCCAGCAGTGAGGGCGGATCAGATACGCAGTATTTT
V: TRBV4-3; J: TRBJ2-1; D: TRBD2; size: -; CDR3: CASSHYLAGDYNEQFF; DNA: TGCGCCAGCAGCCATTATCTAGCGGGGGACTACAATGAGCAGTTCTTC
V: TRBV28; J: TRBJ2-5; D: -; size: -; CDR3: CASPPRSQETQYF; DNA: TGTGCCAGCCCTCCTAGGAGCCAAGAGACCCAGTACTTC
V: TRBV19; J: TRBJ1-3; D: TRBD1; size: -; CDR3: CASSGRGQTSGNTIYF; DNA: TGTGCCAGTTCTGGACGGGGACAGACCTCTGGAAACACCATATATTTT
V: TRBV28; J: TRBJ1-2; D: TRBD1; size: -; CDR3: CASSSGRDRDFLYGYTF; DNA: TGTGCCAGCAGTTCGGGACGGGACAGGGATTTTCTCTATGGCTACACCTTC
V: TRBV4-1; J: TRBJ1-1; D: -; size: -; CDR3: CASSQGGLGTEAFF; DNA: TGCGCCAGCAGCCAAGGGGGATTGGGCACTGAAGCTTTCTTT
V: TRBV27; J: TRBJ2-7; D: -; size: -; CDR3: CASSSDIRSYEQYF; DNA: TGTGCCAGCAGCTCGGACATACGGTCCTACGAGCAGTACTTC
V: TRBV11-2; J: TRBJ2-7; D: -; size: -; CDR3: CASSLDRVGHEQYF; DNA: TGTGCCAGCAGCTTAGACAGGGTAGGCCACGAGCAGTACTTC
V: TRBV5-6; J: TRBJ2-7; D: -; size: -; CDR3: CASSFGHSYEQYF; DNA: TGTGCCAGCAGCTTCGGGCATTCCTACGAGCAGTACTTC
V: TRBV27; J: TRBJ2-2; D: -; size: -; CDR3: CASSPDTGELFF; DNA: TGTGCCAGCAGCCCAGACACCGGGGAGCTGTTTTTT
V: TRBV9; J: TRBJ2-3; D: -; size: -; CDR3: CASSLRGEGGEDTQYF; DNA: TGTGCCAGCAGCCTCCGAGGGGAGGGGGGGGAAGATACGCAGTATTTT
V: TRBV4-3; J: TRBJ2-5; D: -; size: -; CDR3: CASSQDVGAETQYF; DNA: TGCGCCAGCAGCCAAGATGTCGGGGCAGAGACCCAGTACTTC
V: TRBV19; J: TRBJ2-5; D: -; size: -; CDR3: CASSPIRQEAGETQYF; DNA: TGTGCCAGTAGTCCAATCCGACAGGAAGCAGGGGAGACCCAGTACTTC
V: TRBV6-4; J: TRBJ2-1; D: TRBD2; size: -; CDR3: CASSDSSTSLTGQFF; DNA: TGTGCCAGCAGTGACTCTTCGACTAGCCTCACTGGGCAGTTCTTC
V: TRBV7-2; J: TRBJ2-1; D: -; size: -; CDR3: CASSPDPGGREFF; DNA: TGTGCCAGCAGCCCAGACCCAGGGGGGAGGGAGTTCTTC
V: TRBV7-9; J: TRBJ2-7; D: -; size: once; CDR3: CASSLGALGEQYF; DNA: TGTGCCAGCAGCTTGGGTGCTTTAGGGGAGCAGTACTTC
V: TRBV7-7; J: TRBJ2-5; D: TRBD2; size: -; CDR3: CASSGVLGGSQETQYF; DNA: TGTGCTAGCAGCGGGGTCCTTGGCGGTTCCCAAGAGACCCAGTACTTC
V: TRBV25-1; J: TRBJ2-7; D: TRBD2; size: -; CDR3: CASSEPGGPYEQYF; DNA: TGTGCCAGCAGTGAGCCGGGGGGGCCCTACGAGCAGTACTTC
V: TRBV25-1; J: TRBJ2-1; D: -; size: -; CDR3: CASSTRFYNEQFF; DNA: TGTGCCAGCAGTACCAGGTTCTACAATGAGCAGTTCTTC
V: TRBV6-5; J: TRBJ1-3; D: -; size: -; CDR3: CATLAGRESGNTIYF; DNA: TGTGCCACCCTCGCGGGGAGGGAAAGTGGAAACACCATATATTTT
V: TRBV10-3; J: TRBJ2-1; D: TRBD1; size: -; CDR3: CATSGGSPSYNEQFF; DNA: TGTGCCACCTCAGGGGGCTCACCGTCCTACAATGAGCAGTTCTTC
V: TRBV19; J: TRBJ1-1; D: -; size: -; CDR3: CASSKAGVRTEAFF; DNA: TGTGCCAGTAGCAAAGCAGGGGTGAGGACTGAAGCTTTCTTT
V: TRBV5-1; J: TRBJ2-7; D: -; size: -; CDR3: CASSLEQGAYEQYF; DNA: TGCGCCAGCAGCTTGGAGCAGGGAGCCTACGAGCAGTACTTC
V: TRBV14; J: TRBJ2-3; D: -; size: -; CDR3: CASSQDQRGTYTDTQYF; DNA: TGTGCCAGCAGCCAAGATCAGAGGGGGACGTACACAGATACGCAGTATTTT
V: TRBV18; J: TRBJ2-7; D: -; size: -; CDR3: CASSSSAYEQYF; DNA: TGTGCCAGCTCGTCCTCAGCCTACGAGCAGTACTTC
V: TRBV30; J: TRBJ2-1; D: -; size: -; CDR3: CAWSGGWGNEQFF; DNA: TGTGCCTGGAGTGGAGGCTGGGGCAATGAGCAGTTCTTC
V: TRBV19; J: TRBJ2-5; D: -; size: -; CDR3: CASSSQETQYF; DNA: TGTGCCAGTAGTAGCCAAGAGACCCAGTACTTC
V: TRBV28; J: TRBJ2-1; D: -; size: once; CDR3: CASSLLSNEQFF; DNA: TGTGCCAGCAGTTTATTGTCCAATGAGCAGTTCTTC
V: TRBV7-9; J: TRBJ1-1; D: -; size: -; CDR3: CASARGEWTEAFF; DNA: TGTGCCAGCGCCAGAGGGGAGTGGACTGAAGCTTTCTTT
V: TRBV6-1; J: TRBJ1-3; D: -; size: once; CDR3: CASSEGEGSGNTIYF; DNA: TGTGCCAGCAGTGAAGGTGAAGGGTCTGGAAACACCATATATTTT
V: TRBV27; J: TRBJ2-7; D: -; size: -; CDR3: CASSSTGGYEQYF; DNA: TGTGCCAGCAGTTCAACTGGAGGGTACGAGCAGTACTTC
V: TRBV6-5; J: TRBJ2-1; D: TRBD2; size: -; CDR3: CASSYGTSDYNEQFF; DNA: TGTGCCAGCAGTTACGGGACTAGCGACTACAATGAGCAGTTCTTC
V: TRBV6-1; J: TRBJ2-5; D: -; size: -; CDR3: CASVESLETQYF; DNA: TGTGCCAGCGTAGAGAGCCTAGAGACCCAGTACTTC
V: TRBV9; J: TRBJ2-3; D: -; size: -; CDR3: CASSVSGHGTDTQYF; DNA: TGTGCCAGCAGCGTATCAGGACACGGCACAGATACGCAGTATTTT
V: TRBV13; J: TRBJ1-3; D: -; size: once; CDR3: CASSLGRISGNTIYF; DNA: TGTGCCAGCAGCTTAGGGCGGATCTCTGGAAACACCATATATTTT
V: TRBV7-3; J: TRBJ1-3; D: TRBD1; size: few; CDR3: CASSPGQGADTIYF; DNA: TGTGCCAGCAGCCCAGGACAGGGCGCGGACACCATATATTTT
V: TRBV9; J: TRBJ1-5; D: -; size: -; CDR3: CASSVAKNQPQHF; DNA: TGTGCCAGCAGCGTAGCTAAAAATCAGCCCCAGCATTTT
V: TRBV27; J: TRBJ2-7; D: TRBD2; size: -; CDR3: CASSPITSGSRQYF; DNA: TGTGCCAGCAGTCCAATCACTAGCGGCAGTCGTCAGTACTTC
V: TRBV4-2; J: TRBJ2-7; D: TRBD1; size: -; CDR3: CASSQVTTGKAYEQYF; DNA: TGTGCCAGCAGCCAAGTTACGACAGGGAAAGCCTACGAGCAGTACTTC
V: TRBV4-2; J: TRBJ2-7; D: -; size: -; CDR3: CASSLGRDSSYEQYF; DNA: TGTGCCAGCAGCTTAGGGAGGGACAGCTCCTACGAGCAGTACTTC
V: TRBV6-6; J: TRBJ1-4; D: -; size: -; CDR3: CASRRIGTNEKLFF; DNA: TGTGCCAGCAGAAGGATTGGAACTAATGAAAAACTGTTTTTT